This T cell receptor (beta chain) came from a study of Graves' ophthalmopathy and Graves' hyperthyroidism. In germline, CDR1 is MDHEN, CDR2 SYDVKM. This CDR3 has 15 amino acids. V shed 3 bases and J shed 5 bases, with 13 bases lying between them. Amplifying from RNA transcripts, the study obtained TCR beta CDR3 regions. The first round was an RT-PCR with HTBI primers, and the second round was a multiplex PCR. TCRdb reprocessed the multiplex PCR reads via MiXCR and lists one record per CDR3 protein. Of 500,000 to 700,000 distinct CDR3 sequences listed, roughly 20% are singletons. Sequencing was done on a sample of peripheral blood. The chain uses TRBV28 and TRBJ2-2; no reliable D call. The receptor's source is a woman aged 18-29 years with stable Graves' hyperthyroidism. Some clones in this sample may be carry-over from other donors' samples. CDR3 bases: TGTGCCAGCAGTTTCGGAGCAGGATTGACCGGGGAGCTGTTTTTT. This gives the protein CASSFGAGLTGELFF.